Listed below are T cell receptor beta chains from one sample, sequenced in a study of shared clonotypes between healthy human individuals. Produced via immunoSEQ multiplex PCR; TCRdb's table is partial and in-frame only. The repertoire includes roughly 500,000 clones, approximately 82% of them detected once, and 12% sits in the top ten. Sequences were obtained from PBMCs. All receptors derive from a woman between 35 and 50 years old in good health. Some clones in this sample may be carry-over from other donors' samples. Both conserved end residues are part of each CDR3. The D gene is left open where the match is weak. Where a row states a size, it is once, few, many or the class of an expanded clone; other rows omit it.

v_gene	j_gene	d_gene	abundance	CDR3nt	CDR3aa
TRBV4-1	TRBJ2-1	TRBD2	-	TGCGCCAGCAGCCAATCTGCGGGAGCCTCCAGGAGCTCCTACAATGAGCAGTTCTTC	CASSQSAGASRSSYNEQFF
TRBV6-4	TRBJ2-1	-	-	TGTGCCAGCAGTGCCTATGGAGAGAACAATGAGCAGTTCTTC	CASSAYGENNEQFF
TRBV9	TRBJ1-1	-	-	TGTGCCGGCAGCGTAGGGGGGATGAACACTGAAGCTTTCTTT	CAGSVGGMNTEAFF
TRBV11-2	TRBJ2-5	TRBD2	-	TGTGCCAGCAGCTTAGGGAGCGGGGGGGTAGGAGAGACCCAGTACTTC	CASSLGSGGVGETQYF
TRBV28	TRBJ2-1	TRBD2	-	TGTGCCAGCAGTTCCCCGGGGACGGGAGGGGGCTACAATGAGCAGTTCTTC	CASSSPGTGGGYNEQFF
TRBV30	TRBJ1-5	-	many	TGTGCCTGGAGCGGGAGGGGCAATCAGCCCCAGCATTTT	CAWSGRGNQPQHF
TRBV25-1	TRBJ2-5	-	-	TGTGCCAGCAGTTTAACAGAAATCCAAGAGACCCAGTACTTC	CASSLTEIQETQYF
TRBV30	TRBJ1-1	-	-	TGTGCTCGAAAGTGGGGGAACACTGAAGCCTTCTTT	CARKWGNTEAFF
TRBV6-4	TRBJ1-2	TRBD1	-	TGTGCCAGCAGACCCCTCGGCGGGACAGGGATTGGTGGCTACACCTTC	CASRPLGGTGIGGYTF
TRBV9	TRBJ2-2	TRBD1	-	TGTGCCAGCAGCTTATTTGGGACAGGGGCCTCGAACACCGGGGAGCTGTTTTTT	CASSLFGTGASNTGELFF
TRBV4-3	TRBJ2-5	TRBD2	-	TGCGCCAGCAGCCCGGGACTAGCACAAGAGACCCAGTACTTC	CASSPGLAQETQYF
TRBV28	TRBJ2-5	TRBD2	-	TGTGCCAGCTGTGTACGGACTAGCGGGCAAGAGACCCAGTACTTC	CASCVRTSGQETQYF
TRBV2	TRBJ1-1	TRBD1	-	TGTGCCAGCAGAACAGGGGGGAACACTGAAGCTTTCTTT	CASRTGGNTEAFF
TRBV7-6	TRBJ2-7	-	-	TGTGCCAGCAGCTTAGACAGGAACGAGCAGTACTTC	CASSLDRNEQYF
TRBV4-1	TRBJ2-7	TRBD2	once	TGCGCCAGCAGCCAATCCGCCGTGGCTAGCGGACTCTACGAGCAGTACTTC	CASSQSAVASGLYEQYF
TRBV18	TRBJ2-4	TRBD1	few	TGTGCCAGCTCGCCCGGGACAGGGTCGGACATTCAGTACTTC	CASSPGTGSDIQYF
TRBV30	TRBJ1-6	-	-	TGTGCCTGGGACCGAGGGGCCTATAATTCACCCCTCCACTTT	CAWDRGAYNSPLHF
TRBV7-8	TRBJ2-7	-	-	TGTGCCAGCAGACCGCTACTCAGGACCTACGAGCAGTACTTC	CASRPLLRTYEQYF
TRBV11-3	TRBJ2-1	TRBD2	once	TGTGCCAGCAGCTTAGATGAGGCTAGCGGTTACAATGAGCAGTTCTTC	CASSLDEASGYNEQFF
TRBV2	TRBJ1-4	-	-	TGTGCCAGCAGTGTACCTAATGAAAAACTGTTTTTT	CASSVPNEKLFF
TRBV11-1	TRBJ2-7	-	once	TGTGCCAGCAGTCGAGGGGGGTTCGCTTACGAGCAGTACTTC	CASSRGGFAYEQYF
TRBV19	TRBJ2-1	TRBD1	-	TGTGCCAGTACGCCGGGACAGGGACCTGGTGAGCAGTTCTTC	CASTPGQGPGEQFF
TRBV19	TRBJ2-7	-	-	TGTGCCAGTAGTAGTCGAGGAGCCTACGAGCAGTACTTC	CASSSRGAYEQYF
TRBV7-2	TRBJ2-7	TRBD2	-	TGTGCCAGCAGCCCACTAGCGGGGACCTACGAGCAGTACTTC	CASSPLAGTYEQYF
TRBV21-1	TRBJ2-6	-	-	TGTGCCAGCAGCAAAGACGGACTTCGGAATGATTCTTATACTGGGGCCAACGTCCTGACTTTC	CASSKDGLRNDSYTGANVLTF
TRBV28	TRBJ2-3	TRBD2	many	TGTGCCAGTCTGACAGGAGGACTAGCGGGAGAGGGCACAGATACGCAGTATTTT	CASLTGGLAGEGTDTQYF
TRBV11-2	TRBJ2-3	-	-	TGTGCCAGCAGCTTATCCGCTAGCACAGATACGCAGTATTTT	CASSLSASTDTQYF
TRBV28	TRBJ2-2	TRBD2	-	TGTGCCAGCAGCCATAGCGGGAGGGGATACACCGGGGAGCTGTTTTTT	CASSHSGRGYTGELFF
TRBV28	TRBJ1-2	-	few	TGTGCCAGCAGTTTCTCAGGCTTCTATGGCTACACCTTC	CASSFSGFYGYTF
TRBV19	TRBJ2-3	TRBD1	-	TGTGCCAGTAGTTTCCGGGACAGGGGTCCAGGTACGCAGTATTTT	CASSFRDRGPGTQYF
TRBV15	TRBJ2-1	TRBD2	-	TGTGCCACCAGCAGAGCCCGGCGGGAGTTGGAGAATGAGCAGTTCTTC	CATSRARRELENEQFF
TRBV7-2	TRBJ1-1	-	-	TGTGCCAGCAGCTGGGGCCACGGACAGATGAACACTGAAGCTTTCTTT	CASSWGHGQMNTEAFF
TRBV9	TRBJ2-7	TRBD1	-	TGTGCCAGCAGCGCTCGACAGGGTTCCTACGAGCAGTACTTC	CASSARQGSYEQYF
TRBV7-2	TRBJ2-2	TRBD1	few	TGTGCCAGCAGCCCCAGGACAGGGTGGACCGGGGAGCTGTTTTTT	CASSPRTGWTGELFF
TRBV6-6	TRBJ1-6	-	-	TGTGCCAGCAATGTAGGACCTTCACCCCTCCACTTT	CASNVGPSPLHF